Following are 26 T cell receptor beta chains from one sample sequenced in a study of T cell responses to AZD1222 COVID-19 vaccine. The repertoire was sequenced with immunoSEQ multiplex PCR; TCRdb's copy has only in-frame clones and lacks some. The sample contains about 99,000 clones, approximately 88% of which appear only once. Here the sequenced sample was peripheral blood, taken on day 0 of AZD1222 vaccination. Source of these receptors: an adult in good health.

The CDR3 nucleotides are TGCGCCAGCAGCCAAATCCCAGGGTCTTCACCCCTCCACTTT. Its protein product is CASSQIPGSSPLHF. The genes are TRBV5-1 and TRBJ1-6; D perhaps matches TRBD1 (5 bases). The V end lost 4 bases, the J end lost 9 bases, and 14 bases lay between the germline ends. The CDR3 length is 14 residues. Germline CDR1 and CDR2: SGHRS and YFSETQ.

The V call is TRBV28, the J call TRBJ2-6; maybe TRBD1 (6 bases). The CDR3 consists of 17 residues. Germline loops: CDR1 MDHEN, CDR2 SYDVKM. V lost 5 bases to trimming and J lost 0 bases, with 14 bases between them. DNA for the CDR3: TGTGCCAGCAGTATCCATGGACAGAGCTCTGGGGCCAACGTCCTGACTTTC. This gives the protein CASSIHGQSSGANVLTF. Using reference TRBV28 and TRBJ2-6 for the parts outside the CDR3, the full variable domain is DVKVTQSSRYLVKRTGEKVFLECVQDMDHENMFWYRQDPGLGLRLIYFSYDVKMKEKGDIPEGYSVSREKKERFSLILESASTNQTSMYLCASSIHGQSSGANVLTFGAGSRLTVL.

CDR3 DNA sequence: TGTGCCAGCAGTTCGACAGGGTTGAACGAGCAGTACTTC. As protein: CASSSTGLNEQYF. The chain joins TRBV27 to TRBJ2-7, with 7 bases fitting TRBD1. The V segment lost 4 bases and the J segment 5 bases; nucleotides outside the gene matches: 5. Germline values: CDR1 MNHEY, CDR2 SMNVEV (reference sequence). The CDR3 totals 13 residues.

The chain combines TRBV6-5 with TRBJ2-1; TRBD2 agrees at 8 bases. The germline V gene has CDR1 MNHEY and CDR2 SVGAGI. Trimming removed 6 bases from V and 2 bases from J; junction bases left unmatched: 3. This CDR3 region has 14 residues. CDR3 coding DNA: TGTGCCAGCAGGGGACTAGGGGCCTACAATGAGCAGTTCTTC. Translating it yields CASRGLGAYNEQFF.

The DNA for the CDR3 is TGTGCCAGCAGCGTAGATTCCGGGCTTAGTAGAGAAAAACTGTTTTTT. Its translation: CASSVDSGLSREKLFF. This chain links TRBV9 with TRBJ1-4; D is uncertain. CDR3 length: 16 amino acids. Germline CDR1 reads SGDLS; CDR2 reads YYNGEE. Between the trimmed V and J ends, which lost 0 bases and 8 bases, there was a span of 17 bases.

The chain couples TRBV12-3 or TRBV12-4 to TRBJ1-3; TRBD1 matches 7 bases. V trimming: 8 bases; J trimming: 7 bases; junction bases outside the gene matches: 8. The CDR3 is 13 residues long. DNA for the CDR3: TGTGCCAGCCGGACAGGAGGGGGTAACACCATATATTTT. As protein: CASRTGGGNTIYF.

This sequence joins TRBV11-2 and TRBJ1-5; possibly TRBD1 for D (5 bases). Germline V gene sequence: CDR1 SGHAT, CDR2 FQNNGV. The CDR3 covers 15 residues. Trimming pared 1 base from V and 5 bases from J, leaving 12 bases between. The CDR3 bases are TGTGCCAGCAGCTTAGTACGGCGGGGCGATCAGCCCCAGCATTTT. Encoded protein: CASSLVRRGDQPQHF.

This sequence joins TRBV5-5 and TRBJ2-7; a possible D gene is TRBD1 (5 bases). Germline V gives CDR1 SGHKS, CDR2 YYEKEE (reference sequence). There are 14 residues in the CDR3. Between the trimmed V and J ends, which lost 0 bases and 4 bases, there was a span of 11 bases. CDR3 amino acids: CASSLVGAPYEQYF. In DNA form, the CDR3 reads TGTGCCAGCAGCTTGGTTGGGGCACCGTACGAGCAGTACTTC.

The gene calls are TRBV7-2 and TRBJ1-2, with D tentatively TRBD1 (6 bases). Germline assignment: CDR1 SGHTA and CDR2 FQGNSA. CDR3 size: 16 residues. V was pared by 5 bases and J by 0 bases, with 16 bases between. CDR3 DNA sequence: TGTGCCAGCAGCGACCGAAACAAGGGGGCTAACTATGGCTACACCTTC. Its protein is CASSDRNKGANYGYTF.

V usage is TRBV7-9 and J usage is TRBJ2-7; 10 bases are a match to TRBD2. Germline CDR1 is SEHNR and CDR2 is FQNEAQ (reference sequence). V shed 8 bases and J 2 bases; nucleotides not matched to a gene: 9. The CDR3 length is 15 residues. CDR3 in amino acids: CASGDSGRRAYEQYF. The CDR3 coding sequence is TGTGCCAGCGGGGATAGCGGGAGGAGAGCCTACGAGCAGTACTTC.

The chain employs TRBV4-3 and TRBJ1-2, with D hard to call. The ends were cut back, 0 bases at V and 2 bases at J, with 13 bases in the middle. This CDR3 has 16 amino acids. Germline CDR1 reads LGHNA; CDR2 reads YSLEER. The CDR3 protein is CASSQEDRNLNYGYTF. The CDR3 nucleotides read TGCGCCAGCAGCCAAGAAGACCGTAACCTAAACTATGGCTACACCTTC.

The gene calls are TRBV15 and TRBJ1-5; TRBD1 is a possible D gene (5 bases). The CDR3 is 13 residues long. The germline V and J ends were trimmed by 5 bases and 6 bases, with 11 bases remaining between them. Germline V CDR1 and CDR2: LNHNV, YYDKDF (reference sequence). CDR3 DNA: TGTGCCACCAGCTCCCAGGGAGTTCAGCCCCAGCATTTT. Protein: CATSSQGVQPQHF.

J is TRBJ1-3 and V is TRBV4-3, with TRBD1 identical over 7 bases. J lost 4 bases, V lost 0 bases, and 3 bases had no gene match. CDR1 is LGHNA and CDR2 is YSLEER in the germline V gene. The CDR3 length is 15 residues. This chain's CDR3 is CASSQEDRLGNTIYF. CDR3 DNA sequence: TGCGCCAGCAGCCAAGAGGACAGGCTCGGAAACACCATATATTTT.

The chain couples TRBV5-3 to TRBJ2-7; D gene ambiguous. TRBV5-3 is reported as an ORF; its role is uncertain. Trimming removed 0 bases from V and 2 bases from J, with 12 bases in between. CDR3 length: 15 residues. The CDR3 DNA sequence: TGTGCCAGAAGCTTGGAATTAGTGCGCACCTACGAGCAGTACTTC. Translating gives CARSLELVRTYEQYF.

The chain couples TRBV10-3 to TRBJ1-1, with 8 bases aligning to TRBD1. Germline trimming cut 2 bases from V and 1 base from J; bases unmatched to any gene: 0. The CDR3 totals 14 residues. Germline V gene lookup returns CDR1 ENHRY and CDR2 SYGVKD. In nucleotides, the CDR3 is TGTGCCATCAGTGAGACAGGGGGGAACACTGAAGCTTTCTTT. Its translation: CAISETGGNTEAFF.

This clone was found once. This rearrangement joins TRBV5-5 to TRBJ1-5; perhaps TRBD1 as D (5 bases). The CDR3 is 14 residues long. Trimming shortened V by 4 bases and J by 4 bases, and 12 bases separated the two germline ends. From germline, CDR1 is SGHKS and CDR2 YYEKEE (reference sequence). CDR3 sequence reads: CASSQQKGNQPQHF. As DNA, the CDR3 is TGTGCCAGCAGCCAGCAAAAGGGGAATCAGCCCCAGCATTTT.

This clone showed up just a few times. The genes are TRBV3-1 (or the pseudogene TRBV3-2) and TRBJ2-7; D is undetermined. Trimming cost V 4 bases and J 3 bases, with 7 bases left between them. CDR1 is LGHDT, CDR2 YNNKEL, per germline (reference sequence). The CDR3 length is 12 residues. CDR3 nucleotides: TGTGCCAGCAGCCCAAAAGGCTACGAGCAGTACTTC. This translates into CASSPKGYEQYF.

J is TRBJ1-4 and V is TRBV24-1; D might be TRBD1 (5 bases). Trimming pared 2 bases from V and 8 bases from J, leaving 11 bases between. Germline CDR1 and CDR2: KGHDR and SFDVKD. This CDR3 comprises 14 residues. In DNA, the CDR3 is TGTGCCACCAGTGATTCCCAGGGTGCAGAAAAACTGTTTTTT. This translates into CATSDSQGAEKLFF.

J is TRBJ2-3 and V is TRBV18; D perhaps matches TRBD1 (5 bases). Between the trimmed V and J ends, which lost 2 bases and 0 bases, there was a span of 9 bases. The CDR3 is made up of 15 amino acids. Germline CDR1 and CDR2: KGHSH and LQKENI. The CDR3 is CASSPFQGSTDTQYF. CDR3 DNA sequence: TGTGCCAGCTCACCATTCCAGGGTAGCACAGATACGCAGTATTTT.

This clone was found a few times. The rearrangement uses TRBV6-5 and TRBJ1-1; a weak D match, TRBD1 (6 bases). The CDR3 sequence is 13 residues long. The germline gives CDR1 MNHEY, CDR2 SVGAGI. Trimming removed 6 bases from V and 1 base from J, with 9 bases in between. This chain's CDR3 is CASRLQGNTEAFF. The CDR3 region has the DNA TGTGCCAGCAGGTTACAGGGGAACACTGAAGCTTTCTTT.

This chain links TRBV5-1 with TRBJ1-1; D ambiguous. CDR1 SGHRS and CDR2 YFSETQ come from the germline V gene. The CDR3 has 13 residues. V was clipped by 1 base and J by 1 base, with 5 bases between them. CDR3 DNA sequence: TGCGCCAGCAGCTTGACATGGAACACTGAAGCTTTCTTT. It is translated as CASSLTWNTEAFF. Full variable domain (missing parts from reference TRBV5-1 and TRBJ1-1): KAGVTQTPRYLIKTRGQQVTLSCSPISGHRSVSWYQQTPGQGLQFLFEYFSETQRNKGNFPGRFSGRQFSNSRSEMNVSTLELGDSALYLCASSLTWNTEAFFGQGTRLTVV.

The chain links TRBV4-2 to TRBJ1-5; tentative D call: TRBD1 (5 bases). The CDR3 sequence is 17 residues long. CDR1 LGHNA and CDR2 YNFKEQ come from the germline V gene. V was trimmed by 2 bases and J by 5 bases, leaving 19 bases between them. The DNA for the CDR3 is TGTGCCAGCAGCCAATTCTTAGCTGGGGAAGGGGATCAGCCCCAGCATTTT. Its protein is CASSQFLAGEGDQPQHF.

The sample holds one count of this clone. The V call is TRBV2, the J call TRBJ2-1; 9 positions agree with TRBD1. Per the germline V gene, CDR1 is SNHLY and CDR2 is FYNNEI. The trim removed 4 bases at V and 6 bases at J, leaving 1 base unmatched. CDR3 size: 13 residues. DNA of the CDR3: TGTGCCAGCAGTGCGGACAGGGGCAATGAGCAGTTCTTC. The encoded protein is CASSADRGNEQFF.

The genes are TRBV27 and TRBJ2-3; 10 positions agree with TRBD2. CDR1 is MNHEY and CDR2 is SMNVEV in the germline V gene (reference sequence). CDR3 length: 19 amino acids. V lost 2 bases to trimming and J lost 0 bases; unmatched junction nucleotides: 11. In nucleotides, the CDR3 is TGTGCCAGCAGTTTAACATCACTAGCGGGATACTCTAGCACAGATACGCAGTATTTT. As protein: CASSLTSLAGYSSTDTQYF.

This clone appeared a single time. The chain has TRBV29-1 and TRBJ1-2; no definite D call. The CDR3 loop spans 14 amino acids. V was pared by 3 bases and J by 0 bases, with 11 bases between. Germline CDR1 SQVTM, CDR2 ANQGSEA. In DNA form, the CDR3 reads TGCAGCGTTGAGTCGCAGGCAACTAACTATGGCTACACCTTC. This codes for CSVESQATNYGYTF.

This chain links TRBV9 with TRBJ2-7; D possibly corresponds to TRBD1 (5 bases). CDR1 and CDR2 (germline): SGDLS, YYNGEE. Deletions cut 3 bases from V and 6 bases from J, with 10 bases between. This CDR3 region has 12 residues. The CDR3: CASSGGRGEQYF. The CDR3 region has the DNA TGTGCCAGCAGCGGAGGAAGGGGCGAGCAGTACTTC.